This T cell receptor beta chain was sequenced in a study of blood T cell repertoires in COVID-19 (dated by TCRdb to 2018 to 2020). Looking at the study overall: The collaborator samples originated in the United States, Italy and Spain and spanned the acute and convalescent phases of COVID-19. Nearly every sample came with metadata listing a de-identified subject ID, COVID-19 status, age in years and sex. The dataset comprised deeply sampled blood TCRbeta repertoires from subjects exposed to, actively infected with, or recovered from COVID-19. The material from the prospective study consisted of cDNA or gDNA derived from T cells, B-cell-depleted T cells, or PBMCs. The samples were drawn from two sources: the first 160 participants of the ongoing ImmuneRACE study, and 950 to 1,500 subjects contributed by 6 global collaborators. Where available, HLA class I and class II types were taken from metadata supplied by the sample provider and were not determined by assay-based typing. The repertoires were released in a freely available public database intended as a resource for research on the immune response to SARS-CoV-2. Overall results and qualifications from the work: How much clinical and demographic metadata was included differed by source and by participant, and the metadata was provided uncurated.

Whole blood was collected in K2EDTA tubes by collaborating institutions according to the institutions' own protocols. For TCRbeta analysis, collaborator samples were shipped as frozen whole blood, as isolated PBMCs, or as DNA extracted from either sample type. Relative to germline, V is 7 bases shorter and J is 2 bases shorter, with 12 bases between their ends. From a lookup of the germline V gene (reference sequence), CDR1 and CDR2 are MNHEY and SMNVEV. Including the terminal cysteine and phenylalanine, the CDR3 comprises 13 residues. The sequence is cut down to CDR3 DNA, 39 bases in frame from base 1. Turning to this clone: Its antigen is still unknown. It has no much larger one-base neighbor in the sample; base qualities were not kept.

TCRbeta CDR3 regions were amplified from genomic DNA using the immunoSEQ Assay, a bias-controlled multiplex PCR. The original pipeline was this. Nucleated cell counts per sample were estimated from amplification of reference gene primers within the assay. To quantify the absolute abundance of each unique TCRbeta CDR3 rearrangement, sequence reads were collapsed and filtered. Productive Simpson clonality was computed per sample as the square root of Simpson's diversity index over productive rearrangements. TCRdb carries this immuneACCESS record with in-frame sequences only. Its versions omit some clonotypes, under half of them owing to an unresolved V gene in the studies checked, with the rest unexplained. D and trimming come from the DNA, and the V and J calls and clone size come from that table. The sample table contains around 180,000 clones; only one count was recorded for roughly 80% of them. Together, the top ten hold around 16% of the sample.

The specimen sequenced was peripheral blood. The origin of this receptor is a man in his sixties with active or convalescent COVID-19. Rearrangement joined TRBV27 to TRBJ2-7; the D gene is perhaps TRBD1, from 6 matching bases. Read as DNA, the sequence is TGTGCCAGCATCCGACAGGCCACCTACGAGCAGTACTTC. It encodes CASIRQATYEQYF.